This is a list of T cell receptor beta chains from one sample in a study of regulatory T cells in long-lasting Graves disease. TCRdb re-analysed the multiplex PCR reads in MiXCR, keeping a single row per CDR3 protein. The sample gives about 660,000 distinct CDR3 sequences, approximately 31% of which show up once; under 55% is in the top ten. The material sequenced was peripheral blood mononuclear cells (PBMCs), taken when the disease was refractory, from a patient treated with antithyroid drugs. These receptors were obtained from a female donor with Graves disease. Both conserved end residues are part of each CDR3. A D gene is named only where the DNA matches it firmly. Where a row states a size, it is once, few, many or the class of an expanded clone; other rows omit it.

j_call	v_call	clone_size	d_call	cdr3_nt	cdr3_aa
TRBJ1-1	TRBV12-3/TRBV12-4	few	.	TGTGCCAGCAGTTTTAGGGGGGAAGCTTTCTTT	CASSFRGEAFF
TRBJ2-7	TRBV20-1	few	.	TGCAGTGCTAGAGATGCCCCAGGGTACGAGCAGTACTTC	CSARDAPGYEQYF
TRBJ2-7	TRBV7-2	many	.	TGTGCCAGCAGCTTAGGCTCCCACAGCCAGCAGTACTTC	CASSLGSHSQQYF
TRBJ1-1	TRBV5-4	.	TRBD1	TGTGCCAGCAGCGCAGGACAGGGGCGGACAACTGAAGCTTTCTTT	CASSAGQGRTTEAFF
TRBJ1-2	TRBV5-1	.	.	TGCGCCAGCAGCTTGGAGGGGAACGCCTATGGCTACACCTTC	CASSLEGNAYGYTF
TRBJ2-7	TRBV12-3/TRBV12-4	many	.	TGTGCCAGCAGTGGGACCTCCTACGAGCAGTACTTC	CASSGTSYEQYF
TRBJ1-2	TRBV28	many	.	TGTGCCAGCATCGAGGTGGCAGGGCCCCGACTTAACTATGGCTACACCTTC	CASIEVAGPRLNYGYTF
TRBJ2-2	TRBV2	.	.	TGTGCCAGCAGCGTAGTCTTGGTCGGGGAGCTGTTTTTT	CASSVVLVGELFF
TRBJ2-7	TRBV7-2	few	.	TGTGCCAGCAGCTCTACCTCTAGGGAGCAGTACTTC	CASSSTSREQYF
TRBJ1-6	TRBV12-3/TRBV12-4	.	.	TGTGCCAGCAGATCGAGGGGGGCCTATTCACCCCTCCACTTT	CASRSRGAYSPLHF
TRBJ2-4	TRBV7-9	once	.	TGTGCCAGCACGGGACTCGAAAACATTCAGTACTTC	CASTGLENIQYF
TRBJ2-7	TRBV13	few	.	TGTGCCAGCAGCCTGCGGCGCAGGGACGTAGGCGAGCAGTACTTC	CASSLRRRDVGEQYF
TRBJ2-2	TRBV27	.	TRBD2	TGTGCCAGCAGTTTATCATTCGGGAGGGCCGGGGAGCTGTTTTTT	CASSLSFGRAGELFF
TRBJ2-7	TRBV27	.	.	TGTGCCAGCAAAATTTTCCACTCGGACAGCCACTACGAGCAGTACTTC	CASKIFHSDSHYEQYF
TRBJ1-4	TRBV7-9	few	.	TGTGCCAGCAGCTTAGCGGTGGGGATGAGGGATGAAAAACTGTTTTTT	CASSLAVGMRDEKLFF
TRBJ2-7	TRBV2	.	TRBD1	TGTGCCAGCACCCCAGCAGTTGGGGACAGCACCTACGAGCAGTACTTC	CASTPAVGDSTYEQYF
TRBJ1-5	TRBV28	.	.	TGTGCCAGCAGTTTATTTTCCGACAATCAGCCCCAGCATTTT	CASSLFSDNQPQHF
TRBJ2-7	TRBV11-2	many	TRBD1	TGTGCCAGCAGCCTCACAGGGGGCGCGGGGGAGCAGTACTTC	CASSLTGGAGEQYF
TRBJ1-6	TRBV28	.	TRBD1	TGTGCCAGCAGTTTTCCCACGGCCGGGACAGGGCCTTCACCCCTCCACTTT	CASSFPTAGTGPSPLHF
TRBJ1-2	TRBV12-3/TRBV12-4	few	TRBD1	TGTGCCAGCAGTCGCAGCCCGACAGGGGATTATGGCTACACCTTC	CASSRSPTGDYGYTF
TRBJ1-1	TRBV2	many	.	TGTGCCAGCACGATGGGCAGGCTGAACACTGAAGCTTTCTTT	CASTMGRLNTEAFF
TRBJ1-6	TRBV28	few	.	TGTGCCAGCAGTTTACCACTGGGGAGGGACCCACCCCTCCACTTT	CASSLPLGRDPPLHF
TRBJ2-7	TRBV11-2	many	.	TGTGCCAGCAGCTTGTCGGTTTACGAGCAGTACTTC	CASSLSVYEQYF
TRBJ1-4	TRBV20-1	few	.	TGCAGTGCATATGAGGGTCTGAGGGATGAAAAACTGTTTTTT	CSAYEGLRDEKLFF
TRBJ2-7	TRBV28	.	.	TGTGCCAGCAGCTTTCTGGGGCGGTACGAGCAGTACTTC	CASSFLGRYEQYF
TRBJ2-5	TRBV7-9	.	TRBD1	TGTGCCAGCAGCCCCAAGACAGGGTGGGGACAAGAGACCCAGTACTTC	CASSPKTGWGQETQYF
TRBJ1-2	TRBV28	many	.	TGTGCCAGCAGCTTCCAAATTGGCTACACCTTC	CASSFQIGYTF
TRBJ1-5	TRBV18	few	.	TGTGCCAGCTCACCGACAGAGAATCAGCCCCAGCATTTT	CASSPTENQPQHF
TRBJ1-5	TRBV9	once	.	TGTGCCAGCAGCGTAGAGGGGGGTGGACAGCCCCAGCATTTT	CASSVEGGGQPQHF
TRBJ1-2	TRBV10-3	.	.	TGTGCCATCGACAGCCCCTATGGCTACACCTTC	CAIDSPYGYTF
TRBJ1-5	TRBV11-2	many	.	TGTGCCAGCAGCCTCGGCAGGGGAGGGAGCAATCAGCCCCAGCATTTT	CASSLGRGGSNQPQHF
TRBJ1-1	TRBV25-1	many	.	TGTGCCAGCAGTGAAAGGGTAGGGATGGGTAACACTGAAGCTTTCTTT	CASSERVGMGNTEAFF